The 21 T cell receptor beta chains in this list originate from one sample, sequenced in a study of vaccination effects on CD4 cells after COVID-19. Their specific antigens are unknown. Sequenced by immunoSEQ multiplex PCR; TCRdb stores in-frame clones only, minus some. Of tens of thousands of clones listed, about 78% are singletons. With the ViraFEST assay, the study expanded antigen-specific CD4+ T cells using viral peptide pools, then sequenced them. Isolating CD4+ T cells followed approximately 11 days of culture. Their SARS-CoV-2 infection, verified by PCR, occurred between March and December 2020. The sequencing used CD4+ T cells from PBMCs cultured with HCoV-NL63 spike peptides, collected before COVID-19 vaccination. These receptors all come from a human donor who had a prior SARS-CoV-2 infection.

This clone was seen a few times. CDR3 nucleotide sequence: TGTGCCAGCAGTCCCGGAGGGGGTTTCAGCACTGAAGCTTTCTTT. Encoded protein: CASSPGGGFSTEAFF. The chain couples TRBV6-2 or TRBV6-3 to TRBJ1-1; possibly TRBD1 for D (6 bases). The germline gives CDR1 MNHEY, CDR2 SVGEGT. Trimming removed 5 bases from V and 4 bases from J, with 17 bases in between. The CDR3 is made up of 15 amino acids.

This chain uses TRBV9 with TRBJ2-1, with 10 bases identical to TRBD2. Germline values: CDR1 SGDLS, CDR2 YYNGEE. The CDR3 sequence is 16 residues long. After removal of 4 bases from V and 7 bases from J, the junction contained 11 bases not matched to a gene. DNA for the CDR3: TGTGCCAGCAGCCCCCGGGTAGCGGGAGGATTTAATGAGCAGTTCTTC. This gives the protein CASSPRVAGGFNEQFF.

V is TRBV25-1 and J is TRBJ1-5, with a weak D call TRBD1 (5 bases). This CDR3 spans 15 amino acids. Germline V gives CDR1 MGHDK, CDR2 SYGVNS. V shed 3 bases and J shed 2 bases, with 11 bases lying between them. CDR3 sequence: CASSDRGEGNQPQHF. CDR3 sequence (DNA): TGTGCCAGCAGTGACCGAGGGGAGGGCAATCAGCCCCAGCATTTT.

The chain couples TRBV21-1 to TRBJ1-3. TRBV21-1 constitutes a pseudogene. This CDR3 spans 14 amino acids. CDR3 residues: CASSKWVGGNTIYF. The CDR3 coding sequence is TGTGCCAGCAGCAAATGGGTGGGGGGAAACACCATATATTTT.

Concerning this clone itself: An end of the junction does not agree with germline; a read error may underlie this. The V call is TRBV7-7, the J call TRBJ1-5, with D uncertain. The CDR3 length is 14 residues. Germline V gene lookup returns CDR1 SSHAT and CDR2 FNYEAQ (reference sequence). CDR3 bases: TGTGCTAGCACGGCGACTTATAGCAATCAGCCCCAGCATTTT. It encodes CASTATYSNQPQHF.

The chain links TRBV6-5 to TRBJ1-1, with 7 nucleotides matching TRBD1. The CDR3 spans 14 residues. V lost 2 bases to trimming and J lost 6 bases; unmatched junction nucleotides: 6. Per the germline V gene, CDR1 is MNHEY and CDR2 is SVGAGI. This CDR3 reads CASSYAGDSAEAFF. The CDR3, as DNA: TGTGCCAGCAGTTACGCGGGGGACAGTGCTGAAGCTTTCTTT.

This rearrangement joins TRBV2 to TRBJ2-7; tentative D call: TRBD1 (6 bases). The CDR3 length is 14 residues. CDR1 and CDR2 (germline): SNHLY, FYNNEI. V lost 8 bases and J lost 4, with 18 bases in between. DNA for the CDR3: TGTGCCAGCCGCTGGACCGGGACAAAGTACGAGCAGTACTTC. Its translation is CASRWTGTKYEQYF.

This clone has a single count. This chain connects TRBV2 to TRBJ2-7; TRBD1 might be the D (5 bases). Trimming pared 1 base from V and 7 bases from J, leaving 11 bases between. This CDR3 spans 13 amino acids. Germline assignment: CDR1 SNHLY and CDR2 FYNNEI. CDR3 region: CASSEGRVWEQYF. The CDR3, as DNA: TGTGCCAGCAGTGAAGGCAGGGTATGGGAGCAGTACTTC. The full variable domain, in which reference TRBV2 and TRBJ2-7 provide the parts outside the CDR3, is EPEVTQTPSHQVTQMGQEVILRCVPISNHLYFYWYRQILGQKVEFLVSFYNNEISEKSEIFDDQFSVERPDGSNFTLKIRSTKLEDSAMYFCASSEGRVWEQYFGPGTRLTVT.

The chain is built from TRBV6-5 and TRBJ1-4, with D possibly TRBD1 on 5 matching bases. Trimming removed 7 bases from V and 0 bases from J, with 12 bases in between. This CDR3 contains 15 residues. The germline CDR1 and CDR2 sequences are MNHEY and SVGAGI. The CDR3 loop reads CASNREGATNEKLFF. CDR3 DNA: TGTGCCAGCAATCGAGAAGGGGCAACTAATGAAAAACTGTTTTTT.

The CDR3 spells CASSPLADHSYEQYF. The CDR3 DNA sequence: TGTGCCAGCAGCCCTCTAGCGGACCACTCCTACGAGCAGTACTTC. The chain uses TRBV7-9 and TRBJ2-7, with TRBD2 matching 7 bases. Trimming removed 5 bases from V and 0 bases from J; junction bases left unmatched: 7. CDR1 and CDR2 from the germline V gene are SEHNR and FQNEAQ (reference sequence). The CDR3 consists of 15 residues.

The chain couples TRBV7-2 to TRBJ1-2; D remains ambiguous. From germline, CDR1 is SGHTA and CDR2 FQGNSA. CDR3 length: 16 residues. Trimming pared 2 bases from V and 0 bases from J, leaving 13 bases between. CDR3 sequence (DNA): TGTGCCAGCAGCTTAATGCCGCGGGGAGCTAACTATGGCTACACCTTC. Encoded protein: CASSLMPRGANYGYTF.

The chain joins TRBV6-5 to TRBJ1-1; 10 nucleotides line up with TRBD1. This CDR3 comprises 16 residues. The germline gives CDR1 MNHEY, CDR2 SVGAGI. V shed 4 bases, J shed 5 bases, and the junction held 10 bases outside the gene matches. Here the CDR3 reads CASSSLRWDRGTEAFF. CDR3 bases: TGTGCCAGCAGTTCCCTTCGTTGGGACAGGGGTACTGAAGCTTTCTTT.

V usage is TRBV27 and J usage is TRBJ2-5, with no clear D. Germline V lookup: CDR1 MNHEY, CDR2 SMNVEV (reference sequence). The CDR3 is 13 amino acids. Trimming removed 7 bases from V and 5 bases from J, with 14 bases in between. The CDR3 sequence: CASTFISFETQYF. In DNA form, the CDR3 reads TGTGCCAGCACTTTTATCAGTTTCGAGACCCAGTACTTC.

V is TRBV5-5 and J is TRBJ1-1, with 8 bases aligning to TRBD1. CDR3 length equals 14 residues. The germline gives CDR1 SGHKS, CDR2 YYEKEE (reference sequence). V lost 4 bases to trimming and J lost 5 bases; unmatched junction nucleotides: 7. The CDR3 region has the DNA TGTGCCAGCAGCGTTCAGGGGGCGTTGACTGAAGCTTTCTTT. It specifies CASSVQGALTEAFF.

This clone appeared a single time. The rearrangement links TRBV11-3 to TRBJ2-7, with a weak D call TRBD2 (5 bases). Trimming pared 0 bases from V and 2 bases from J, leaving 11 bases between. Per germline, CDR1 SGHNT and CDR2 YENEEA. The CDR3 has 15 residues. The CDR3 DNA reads TGTGCCAGCAGCTTAGACCTAGCTAGGACCTACGAGCAGTACTTC. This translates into CASSLDLARTYEQYF. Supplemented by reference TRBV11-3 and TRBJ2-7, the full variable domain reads EAGVVQSPRYKIIEKKQPVAFWCNPISGHNTLYWYLQNLGQGPELLIRYENEEAVDDSQLPKDRFSAERLKGVDSTLKIQPAELGDSAVYLCASSLDLARTYEQYFGPGTRLTVT.

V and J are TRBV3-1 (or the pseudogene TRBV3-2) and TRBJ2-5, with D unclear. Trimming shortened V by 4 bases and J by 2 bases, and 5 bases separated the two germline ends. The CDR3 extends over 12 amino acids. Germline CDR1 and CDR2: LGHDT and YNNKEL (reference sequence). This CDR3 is CASSPLQETQYF. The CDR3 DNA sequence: TGTGCCAGCAGCCCTTTACAAGAGACCCAGTACTTC.

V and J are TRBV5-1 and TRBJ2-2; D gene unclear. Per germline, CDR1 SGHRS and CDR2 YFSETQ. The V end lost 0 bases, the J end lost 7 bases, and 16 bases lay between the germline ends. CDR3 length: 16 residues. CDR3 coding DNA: TGCGCCAGCAGCTTGGGGTCGTCTAATATGGTCGGGGAGCTGTTTTTT. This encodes CASSLGSSNMVGELFF.

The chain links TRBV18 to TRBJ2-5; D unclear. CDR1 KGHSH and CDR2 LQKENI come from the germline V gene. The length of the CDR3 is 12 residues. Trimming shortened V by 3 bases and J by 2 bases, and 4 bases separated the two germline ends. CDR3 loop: CASSPYQETQYF. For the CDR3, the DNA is TGTGCCAGCTCACCGTATCAAGAGACCCAGTACTTC.

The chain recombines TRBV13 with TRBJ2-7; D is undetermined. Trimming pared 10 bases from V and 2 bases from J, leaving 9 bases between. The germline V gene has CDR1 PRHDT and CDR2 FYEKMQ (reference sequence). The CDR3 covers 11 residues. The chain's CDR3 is CATRKPYEQYF. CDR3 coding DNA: TGTGCCACCCGCAAGCCCTACGAGCAGTACTTC.

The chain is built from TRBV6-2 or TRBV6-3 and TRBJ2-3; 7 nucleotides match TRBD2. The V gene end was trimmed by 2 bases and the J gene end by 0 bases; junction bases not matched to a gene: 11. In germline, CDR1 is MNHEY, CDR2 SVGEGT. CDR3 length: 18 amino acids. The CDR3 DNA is TGTGCCAGCAGTTACGAATCGGGGAGGGCCTCTAGCACAGATACGCAGTATTTT. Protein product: CASSYESGRASSTDTQYF.

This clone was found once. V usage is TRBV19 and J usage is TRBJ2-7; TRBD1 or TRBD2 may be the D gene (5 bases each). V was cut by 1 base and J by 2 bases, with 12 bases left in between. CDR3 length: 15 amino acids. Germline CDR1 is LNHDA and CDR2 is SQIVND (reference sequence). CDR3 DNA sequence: TGTGCCAGTAGTATAGTAGGGGTGAGGGCCTACGAGCAGTACTTC. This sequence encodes CASSIVGVRAYEQYF.